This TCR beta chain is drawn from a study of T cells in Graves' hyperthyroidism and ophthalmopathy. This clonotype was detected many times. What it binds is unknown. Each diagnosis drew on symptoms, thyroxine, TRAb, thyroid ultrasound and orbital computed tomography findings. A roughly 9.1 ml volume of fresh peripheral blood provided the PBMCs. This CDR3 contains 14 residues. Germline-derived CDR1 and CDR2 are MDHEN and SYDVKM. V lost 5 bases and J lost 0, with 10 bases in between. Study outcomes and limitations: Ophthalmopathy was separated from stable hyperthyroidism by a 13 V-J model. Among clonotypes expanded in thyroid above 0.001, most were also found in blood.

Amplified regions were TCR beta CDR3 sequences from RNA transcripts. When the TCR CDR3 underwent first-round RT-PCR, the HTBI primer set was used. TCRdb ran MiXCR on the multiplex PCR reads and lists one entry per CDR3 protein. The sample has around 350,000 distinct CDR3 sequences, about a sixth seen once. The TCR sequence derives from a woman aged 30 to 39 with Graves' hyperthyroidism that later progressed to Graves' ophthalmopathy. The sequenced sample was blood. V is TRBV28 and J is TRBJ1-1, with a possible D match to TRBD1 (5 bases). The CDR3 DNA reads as TGTGCCAGCAGTGAAAGACAGATGAACACTGAAGCTTTCTTT. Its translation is CASSERQMNTEAFF.